The entry that follows covers one TCR beta chain sequence. This CDR3 is built from 13 residues. V was pared by 8 bases and J by 2 bases, with 3 bases of the junction left unmatched. Germline CDR1 and CDR2: WNHNN and SYGVQD (reference sequence). The template used for profiling TCR beta VDJ and CDR3 was genomic DNA. MiXCR was run by TCRdb on the reads, yielding one entry per CDR3 protein. Of about 160,000 distinct CDR3 sequences in the sample, 70% to 80% are singletons; the top ten hold about 50%. These data are taken from a study of CD8+CD57+ T cells in acquired aplastic anemia. As for the study in general: Recorded DNA amounts for sorted CD4+ and CD8+ cells had an average of about 3 ug.

By flow cytometry, patients selected for sequencing had shown an expansion of CD8+CD57+ cells. The rearrangement joins TRBV10-1 to TRBJ2-7; TRBD2 aligns across 10 bases. The source material was sorted CD4+, CD8+, or CD8+CD57+ T cells (not recorded which) from PBMCs. The origin of this receptor is a human donor with aplastic anemia. The CDR3 DNA reads TGCGCCAGCGGGACTAGCGACACCTACGAGCAGTACTTC. It codes for CASGTSDTYEQYF.